The clone carrying this T cell receptor (beta chain) appeared once. This sample is drawn from a study of blood T cell repertoires in COVID-19. In Seattle, patients joined the study during active infection and were tracked longitudinally. CDR3 length: 14 amino acids. V was cut by 1 base and J by 2 bases, with 9 bases left in between. Germline V lookup: CDR1 LGHDT, CDR2 YNNKEL (reference sequence). Per the authors' pipeline: Amplified reference gene primers provided the basis for estimating nucleated cell counts. Assay used: immunoSEQ multiplex PCR; TCRdb lists only in-frame clones, some missing. From that table come the V and J calls and clone size; the DNA was used to work out D and trimming. The sample consists of about 300,000 clones, less than 85% of them appearing once.

Material for sequencing was peripheral blood. This receptor was obtained from a human donor with COVID-19, enrolled during active disease. The donor label of this sample is uncertain. The rearrangement uses TRBV3-1 (or the pseudogene TRBV3-2) and TRBJ2-7; the D gene is possibly TRBD2 (5 bases). The CDR3 reads CASSQAPGTYEQYF. The CDR3 region has the DNA TGTGCCAGCAGCCAAGCTCCGGGGACCTACGAGCAGTACTTC.